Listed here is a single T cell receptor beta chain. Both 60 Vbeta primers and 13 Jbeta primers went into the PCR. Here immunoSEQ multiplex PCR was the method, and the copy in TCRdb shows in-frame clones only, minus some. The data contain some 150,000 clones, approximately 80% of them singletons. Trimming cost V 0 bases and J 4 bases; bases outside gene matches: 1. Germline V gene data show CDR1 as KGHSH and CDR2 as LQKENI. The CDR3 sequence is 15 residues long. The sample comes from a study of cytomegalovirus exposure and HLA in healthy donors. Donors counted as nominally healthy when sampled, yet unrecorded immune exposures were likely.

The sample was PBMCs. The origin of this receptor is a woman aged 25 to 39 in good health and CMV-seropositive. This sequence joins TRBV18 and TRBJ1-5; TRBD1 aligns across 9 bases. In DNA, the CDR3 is TGTGCCAGCTCACCACCCGGGACAGGGAATCAGCCCCAGCATTTT. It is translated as CASSPPGTGNQPQHF.